This TCR beta chain was obtained from a study of T cells in Graves' hyperthyroidism and ophthalmopathy. This clonotype was seen many times. The antigen remains unidentified. Study-wide results and limits: Expanded thyroid clonotypes (above 0.001) were mostly also found in blood. Median prediction lead before ophthalmopathy onset was 5.5 to 7 months with the model.

Amplification of TCR beta CDR3 regions used RNA as the template. The HTBI primer set drove a first-round RT-PCR of the TCR CDR3. MiXCR, applied by TCRdb to the multiplex PCR reads, yields one record per CDR3 protein. The sample carries around 360,000 distinct CDR3 sequences, over 12% recorded once. Researchers barred patients who had uncontrolled infection, other autoimmune disease, pregnancy or lactation. It was around 11 ml of fresh peripheral blood that supplied the PBMCs. The CDR3 length is 13 residues. V shed 5 bases and J 7 bases; nucleotides not matched to a gene: 3. The germline V gene has CDR1 SNHLY and CDR2 FYNNEI.

The TCR sequence derives from a woman aged 55-69 years with Graves' ophthalmopathy. V and J are TRBV2 and TRBJ2-2; TRBD2 matches 8 bases. Sequenced material: blood. The CDR3 sequence: CASSRGGGGELFF. Written as DNA, the CDR3 is TGTGCCAGCAGTCGGGGGGGCGGCGGGGAGCTGTTTTTT. Full variable domain (remainder filled in from reference TRBV2 and TRBJ2-2): EPEVTQTPSHQVTQMGQEVILRCVPISNHLYFYWYRQILGQKVEFLVSFYNNEISEKSEIFDDQFSVERPDGSNFTLKIRSTKLEDSAMYFCASSRGGGGELFFGEGSRLTVL.